These T cell receptor beta chains were read from a single sample in a study of T cells in localized non-small cell lung cancer. Assay: immunoSEQ multiplex PCR; the TCRdb copy retains only in-frame clones and omits some. This sample has around 67,000 clones, with 85% to 90% found just once. The sample was peripheral blood, taken before any cancer treatment. These receptors originate from a woman between 35 and 75 years old with stage I lung adenocarcinoma. Both conserved end residues are part of each CDR3. The order of the fields is V gene, J gene, clone size, CDR3 length, D gene, CDR3 protein, CDR3 DNA. A D gene is named only where the DNA matches it firmly. Clone size is given for some rows only: seen once, a few or many times, or a class if the clone is expanded.

>TRBV19|TRBJ2-1|NA|16|NA
CASSLPSESSYNEQFF
TGTGCCAGTAGTCTTCCTAGCGAGAGCTCCTACAATGAGCAGTTCTTC
>TRBV5-1|TRBJ1-4|once|15|NA
CASSVSGTAHQKLFF
TGCGCCAGCAGCGTATCCGGGACGGCTCACCAAAAACTGTTTTTT
>TRBV7-6|TRBJ2-1|NA|16|TRBD2
CASSLGGGRALDEQFF
TGTGCCAGCAGCTTAGGCGGCGGGAGGGCCTTGGATGAGCAGTTCTTC
>TRBV6-1|TRBJ1-1|NA|13|NA
CASSPTDGTEAFF
TGTGCCAGCAGCCCGACGGACGGAACTGAAGCTTTCTTT
>TRBV28|TRBJ2-5|NA|11|NA
CASSFQETQYF
TGTGCCAGCAGTTTCCAAGAGACCCAGTACTTC
>TRBV29-1|TRBJ1-1|NA|12|NA
CTISDGNTEAFF
TGCACCATTTCAGACGGGAACACTGAAGCTTTCTTT
>TRBV28|TRBJ1-1|NA|15|NA
CASSYGGPPNTEAFF
TGTGCCAGCAGCTATGGGGGGCCCCCCAACACTGAAGCTTTCTTT
>TRBV19|TRBJ2-7|NA|16|TRBD2
CASSKSPSGSSYEQYF
TGTGCCAGTAGCAAGAGTCCTAGCGGGAGCTCCTACGAGCAGTACTTC
>TRBV11-1|TRBJ1-2|once|13|TRBD1
CASSSRDSYGYTF
TGTGCCAGCAGCTCCCGGGACAGCTATGGCTACACCTTC
>TRBV7-8|TRBJ2-3|NA|14|TRBD2
CASSRLVTSGSLYF
TGTGCCAGCAGCCGACTGGTGACTAGCGGGAGTCTGTATTTT
>TRBV27|TRBJ1-1|NA|14|NA
CASSKGQPNTEAFF
TGTGCCAGCAGTAAGGGACAACCGAACACTGAAGCTTTCTTT
>TRBV5-8|TRBJ1-4|NA|14|NA
CASSRWATNEKLFF
TGTGCCAGCAGCCGCTGGGCAACTAATGAAAAACTGTTTTTT
>TRBV19|TRBJ2-1|NA|15|TRBD2
CASSGAGVGRNEQFF
TGTGCCAGTAGCGGAGCGGGAGTAGGGCGTAATGAGCAGTTCTTC
>TRBV5-1|TRBJ2-5|NA|16|TRBD2
CASSLGLAGEQETQYF
TGCGCCAGCAGCTTGGGACTAGCGGGGGAACAAGAGACCCAGTACTTC
>TRBV27|TRBJ2-2|once|15|NA
CASSPTWGSTGELFF
TGTGCCAGCAGTCCCACCTGGGGGAGTACCGGGGAGCTGTTTTTT
>TRBV19|TRBJ2-2|NA|19|TRBD2
CASSIDWLGTSGAVGELFF
TGTGCCAGTAGTATAGATTGGTTAGGGACTAGCGGGGCCGTCGGGGAGCTGTTTTTT
>TRBV7-7|TRBJ2-1|NA|15|NA
CASSLERVSYNEQFF
TGTGCCAGCAGCTTAGAAAGGGTCTCCTACAATGAGCAGTTCTTC
>TRBV2|TRBJ1-5|NA|14|NA
CASSEMDSYQPQHF
TGTGCCAGCAGTGAGATGGACAGCTATCAGCCCCAGCATTTT
>TRBV5-1|TRBJ1-1|once|14|NA
CASSFGKVNTEAFF
TGCGCCAGCAGCTTTGGCAAGGTGAACACTGAAGCTTTCTTT
>TRBV27|TRBJ1-1|NA|17|TRBD1
CASSPRRDRAMNTEAFF
TGTGCCAGCAGTCCCCGGAGGGACAGGGCCATGAACACTGAAGCTTTCTTT
>TRBV28|TRBJ1-1|NA|15|NA
CASSPAGQAGTEAFF
TGTGCCAGCAGTCCCGCCGGGCAGGCCGGCACTGAAGCTTTCTTT
>TRBV7-9|TRBJ1-2|once|14|NA
CASSPMTVNYGYTF
TGTGCCAGCAGCCCGATGACAGTGAACTATGGCTACACCTTC
>TRBV11-3|TRBJ2-7|NA|13|TRBD1
CASSRTGRNEQYF
TGTGCCAGCAGTAGGACAGGGCGAAACGAGCAGTACTTC
>TRBV19|TRBJ1-5|NA|13|NA
CASSPRGNQPQHF
TGTGCCAGTAGCCCCCGGGGGAATCAGCCCCAGCATTTT
>TRBV28|TRBJ2-5|once|15|TRBD1
CASIETGPHQETQYF
TGTGCCAGCATCGAGACAGGGCCCCACCAAGAGACCCAGTACTTC
>TRBV19|TRBJ1-1|NA|15|TRBD1
CASSSLTGALPQAFF
TGTGCCAGTAGTAGCCTGACAGGGGCACTCCCGCAAGCTTTCTTT
>TRBV11-3|TRBJ2-1|NA|16|TRBD1
CASSHGQGAPYNEQFF
TGTGCCAGCAGCCACGGGCAGGGGGCTCCCTACAATGAGCAGTTCTTC
>TRBV27|TRBJ1-1|NA|11|NA
CASRSNTEAFF
TGTGCCAGCAGGTCAAACACTGAAGCTTTCTTT
>TRBV5-1|TRBJ2-7|NA|14|NA
CASNSPDSPYEQYF
TGCGCCAGCAACTCCCCGGACAGTCCCTACGAGCAGTACTTC
>TRBV9|TRBJ2-2|NA|14|NA
CASSAAPSPGELFF
TGTGCCAGCAGCGCGGCCCCGTCCCCCGGGGAGCTGTTTTTT
>TRBV6-5|TRBJ1-6|NA|14|NA
CASSRDTWRRLLHF
TGTGCCAGCAGCCGTGACACGTGGAGGAGGCTCCTCCACTTT
>TRBV19|TRBJ1-3|NA|14|NA
CASSKSGSGNTIYF
TGTGCCAGTAGTAAGTCTGGCTCGGGAAACACCATATATTTT
>TRBV6-5|TRBJ1-5|NA|15|NA
CASSYSANSNQPQHF
TGTGCCAGCAGTTACTCGGCGAATAGCAATCAGCCCCAGCATTTT
>TRBV10-1|TRBJ1-1|NA|18|NA
CASSESTGDYPPNTEAFF
TGCGCCAGCAGTGAGTCGACAGGTGACTACCCACCTAACACTGAAGCTTTCTTT
>TRBV6-6|TRBJ1-1|once|14|NA
CASSYGKRNTEAFF
TGTGCCAGCAGTTATGGGAAGAGGAACACTGAAGCTTTCTTT
>TRBV30|TRBJ2-3|NA|19|TRBD2
CAWSTTRTSGEGDTDTQYF
TGTGCCTGGAGTACGACCCGGACTAGCGGAGAGGGGGATACAGATACGCAGTATTTT
>TRBV5-1|TRBJ2-1|NA|13|NA
CASSLALGNEQFF
TGCGCCAGCAGCTTGGCCCTGGGCAATGAGCAGTTCTTC
>TRBV5-1|TRBJ2-5|NA|18|TRBD1
CASSLPPGTGGKKETQYF
TGCGCCAGCAGCTTGCCGCCCGGGACAGGGGGCAAGAAAGAGACCCAGTACTTC